The entry that follows covers one TCR beta chain sequence. The source of the sample is a study of blood T cell repertoires in COVID-19. In terms of age and location, participants ranged from about 18 to 100 years and lived in about 25 US areas. CDR1 and CDR2 from the germline V gene are SGHNT and YYREEE (reference sequence). The CDR3 runs 13 residues. Trimming left V 4 bases short and J 7 bases short, with 9 bases between. Only in-frame clones appear in the TCRdb table, and some are missing; sequencing was by immunoSEQ multiplex PCR. The sample holds over 350,000 clones, around nine tenths seen once. Sequencing was done on a sample of PBMCs or T cells enriched from blood (not recorded which). The chain recombines TRBV5-4 with TRBJ1-6, with a possible D match to TRBD1 (6 bases). The sequence was collected from a woman between 45 and 60 years old who had recovered from COVID-19. The CDR3 sequence is CASSGGGNSPLHF. The CDR3 DNA is TGTGCCAGCAGCGGGGGCGGGAATTCACCCCTCCACTTT. Full variable domain (rest looked up from reference TRBV5-4 and TRBJ1-6): ETGVTQSPTHLIKTRGQQVTLRCSSQSGHNTVSWYQQALGQGPQFIFQYYREEENGRGNFPPRFSGLQFPNYSSELNVNALELDDSALYLCASSGGGNSPLHFGNGTRLTVT.